A selection of T cell receptor beta chains follows, all from one sample in a study of T cell repertoires in cytomegalovirus infection. Each CDR3 protein is one row after TCRdb ran MiXCR on the reads. The sample lists over 85,000 distinct CDR3 sequences, 16% seen once, with around 8.5% in the top ten. The specimen sequenced was PBMCs. The origin of the receptors is a human donor in good health (CMV status not recorded). Some clones in this sample may be carry-over from other donors' samples. Both conserved end residues are part of each CDR3. D genes are given only for firm matches. Where a row states a size, it is once, few, many or the class of an expanded clone; other rows omit it.

v_call,clone_size,j_call,d_call,cdr3_nt,cdr3_aa
TRBV2,NA,TRBJ2-3,TRBD2,TGTGCCAGCACAAGCGGGGGGCTCGGAGATACGCAGTATTTT,CASTSGGLGDTQYF
TRBV29-1,few,TRBJ2-1,NA,TGCAGCGTTCAAGGTGAGCAGGAGGGTCTCTCCTACAATGAGCAGTTCTTC,CSVQGEQEGLSYNEQFF
TRBV6-5,NA,TRBJ2-2,NA,TGTGCCAGCACCCAGGGCAGGGGAGGATCCGGGGAGCTGTTTTTT,CASTQGRGGSGELFF
TRBV5-1,NA,TRBJ1-1,TRBD1,TGCGCCAGCAGCTCAAGTTGGGACAGGGGGCCCGGCACTGAAGCTTTCTTT,CASSSSWDRGPGTEAFF
TRBV2,few,TRBJ2-7,TRBD1,TGTGCCAGCAGGAAGGGACAGGACTACGAGCAGTACTTC,CASRKGQDYEQYF
TRBV18,few,TRBJ2-2,TRBD1,TGTGCCAGCTCACCACCGGGGACAGAGTCCACCGGGGAGCTGTTTTTT,CASSPPGTESTGELFF
TRBV12-3/TRBV12-4,many,TRBJ2-2,NA,TGTGCCAGCAGTCAATACACCCCCGGGGAGCTGTTTTTT,CASSQYTPGELFF
TRBV2,NA,TRBJ2-7,NA,TGTGCCAGCAGTCCCACAGGGCCAGGCGAGCAGTACTTC,CASSPTGPGEQYF
TRBV2,few,TRBJ2-6,NA,TGTGCCAGCAGTGACGGGGCGGGGTTTGCTGGGGCCAACGTCCTGACTTTC,CASSDGAGFAGANVLTF
TRBV7-2,many,TRBJ1-5,NA,TGTGCCAGCAGCCAAAACAGGCAGTATCAGCCCCAGCATTTT,CASSQNRQYQPQHF
TRBV7-2,medium-sized,TRBJ2-7,NA,TGTGCCAGCAGCTTTAGCGCTACCTACGAGCAGTACTTC,CASSFSATYEQYF
TRBV12-3/TRBV12-4,many,TRBJ2-7,TRBD2,TGTGCCAGCACCGGGGCCAGCGGGGGGATTATCTACGAGCAGTACTTC,CASTGASGGIIYEQYF
TRBV7-3,many,TRBJ2-2,NA,TGTGCCAGCAGCTTATTCTCGGCAGGCGCGAACACCGGGGAGCTGTTTTTT,CASSLFSAGANTGELFF
TRBV12-3/TRBV12-4,few,TRBJ2-3,NA,TGTGCCAGCAGTCCGTCGGGGGGCAATGGGTATACGCAGTATTTT,CASSPSGGNGYTQYF
TRBV4-1,many,TRBJ2-1,TRBD2,TGCGCCAGCAGCCAAGGGGTGTTGGCCACCGGGACTAGGCGCAATGAGCAGTTCTTC,CASSQGVLATGTRRNEQFF
TRBV20-1,NA,TRBJ2-7,TRBD2,TGCAGTGCTAGAGGTATAGCGGGGGGCGCCTACGAGCAGTACTTC,CSARGIAGGAYEQYF
TRBV7-2,many,TRBJ1-1,TRBD1,TGTGCCAGTTCTGGACAGGGGGCCCTCTGGACTGAAGCTTTCTTT,CASSGQGALWTEAFF
TRBV7-4,many,TRBJ2-3,NA,TGTGCCAGCAGCTCCCTTGGCGGCTGGGGCACAGATACGCAGTATTTT,CASSSLGGWGTDTQYF
TRBV20-1,many,TRBJ1-2,NA,TGCAGTGCTCCCCAACATGAAACTAACTATGGCTACACCTTC,CSAPQHETNYGYTF
TRBV19,many,TRBJ1-3,TRBD1,TGTGCCAGTAGCGGACAGGGAACCTCTGGAAACACCATATATTTT,CASSGQGTSGNTIYF
TRBV10-3,few,TRBJ1-2,TRBD1,TGTGCCATCAGTCTCACAGGGGAATACACCTTC,CAISLTGEYTF
TRBV28,NA,TRBJ2-3,NA,TGTGCCAGCAGCCGTCCCGTCCGGGGGAATACAGATACGCAGTATTTT,CASSRPVRGNTDTQYF
TRBV28,NA,TRBJ1-1,TRBD1,TGTGCCAGCAGTTTTCGGACAGGGTGGGTCGCTGAAGCTTTCTTT,CASSFRTGWVAEAFF
TRBV29-1,NA,TRBJ1-2,TRBD1,TGCAGCATTTGGACAGGGGATAACTATGGCTACACCTTC,CSIWTGDNYGYTF
TRBV10-3,many,TRBJ1-1,NA,TGTGCCATCAGTGAATCACGGGACTCTGAAGCTTTCTTT,CAISESRDSEAFF
TRBV11-2,few,TRBJ2-1,NA,TGTGCCAGCAGCCCCCGGGACGGGGGCCGGGATGAGCAGTTCTTC,CASSPRDGGRDEQFF
TRBV7-3,many,TRBJ2-7,TRBD2,TGTGCCAGCAGCCCCAGCGGGGGGTTCTCCTACGAGCAGTACTTC,CASSPSGGFSYEQYF
TRBV7-2,NA,TRBJ2-5,TRBD2,TGTGCCAGCAGCTCCCGGACTAGCAGAGAGACCCAGTACTTC,CASSSRTSRETQYF
TRBV7-2,many,TRBJ2-5,TRBD1,TGTGCCAGCAGCTTCCGGGACAGGGATCAAGAGACCCAGTACTTC,CASSFRDRDQETQYF
TRBV20-1,few,TRBJ2-5,TRBD2,TGCAGTGCTAGTGGCCTAGCGGGGGGCATCCAAGAGACCCAGTACTTC,CSASGLAGGIQETQYF
TRBV20-1,NA,TRBJ2-1,NA,TGCAGTGCTACCCGAGAGTTCGAGCAGTTCTTC,CSATREFEQFF
TRBV7-2,many,TRBJ2-7,NA,TGTGCCAGCAGCTTAGCGCTCAGCGGGTCCTACGAGCAGTACTTC,CASSLALSGSYEQYF
TRBV19,few,TRBJ2-2,NA,TGTGCCAGTAGTCCGCTCGGACGAGTTAACACCGGGGAGCTGTTTTTT,CASSPLGRVNTGELFF
TRBV2,NA,TRBJ2-5,TRBD2,TGTGCCAGCAGCTATACTAGCGGGGGCCAAGAGACCCAGTACTTC,CASSYTSGGQETQYF
TRBV7-2,many,TRBJ1-2,NA,TGTGCCAGCAGCCATACATATGGCTACACCTTC,CASSHTYGYTF
TRBV7-9,many,TRBJ2-3,TRBD2,TGTGCCAGCAGCTTAGTTGTCGGGGGGGCCGCAGATACGCAGTATTTT,CASSLVVGGAADTQYF
TRBV6-2/TRBV6-3,NA,TRBJ2-2,NA,TGTGCCAGCAGTTACTCGGGGGAGAACACCGGGGAGCTGTTTTTT,CASSYSGENTGELFF
TRBV7-8,many,TRBJ2-1,TRBD2,TGTGCCAGCAGCCCTCGGCGGGGGGTCTACAATGAGCAGTTCTTC,CASSPRRGVYNEQFF
TRBV6-2/TRBV6-3,few,TRBJ2-7,NA,TGTGCCAGCCAGGATTTCCCGAGGCAGTACTTC,CASQDFPRQYF
TRBV7-2,many,TRBJ1-2,NA,TGTGCCAGCAGCTTAGGAGGAGGAAGGAACCCCGGCGCTGGCTACACCTTC,CASSLGGGRNPGAGYTF
TRBV20-1,few,TRBJ2-7,NA,TGCAGTACTAAGGGTAGATGGACCTACGAGCAGTACTTC,CSTKGRWTYEQYF
TRBV6-1,many,TRBJ1-2,TRBD1,TGTGCCAGCAGCCGCGGACAGGGGAGATACTACACCTTC,CASSRGQGRYYTF
TRBV29-1,NA,TRBJ2-4,NA,TGCAGCGTTGATGACGCTAACATTCAGTACTTC,CSVDDANIQYF
TRBV27,few,TRBJ1-2,TRBD1,TGTGCCAGCAGGAGCACAGGGGGTGGCTATGGCTACACCTTC,CASRSTGGGYGYTF
TRBV25-1,NA,TRBJ1-2,TRBD1,TGTGCCAGCAGTGAAGAGGACAGGGGGGACTATGGCTACACCTTC,CASSEEDRGDYGYTF
TRBV7-2,many,TRBJ2-6,TRBD1,TGTGCCAGCAGCCCCAGATGGGACAGGGGCCGCTCTGGGGCCAACGTCCTGACTTTC,CASSPRWDRGRSGANVLTF
TRBV7-2,many,TRBJ1-3,NA,TGTGCCAGCAGCCTTGGGACACCTATTCGCTCTGGAAACACCATATATTTT,CASSLGTPIRSGNTIYF
TRBV7-6,NA,TRBJ2-7,NA,TGTGCCAGCGGCGACGGGGGCCACGAGCAGTACTTC,CASGDGGHEQYF
TRBV29-1,few,TRBJ1-5,NA,TGCAGCGTTGTTCTCGGAGGGGCTGGCAATCAGCCCCAGCATTTT,CSVVLGGAGNQPQHF
TRBV7-2,many,TRBJ2-7,NA,TGTGCCAGCAGCTTAGAGACCAGCTCCTACGAGCAGTACTTC,CASSLETSSYEQYF
TRBV6-2/TRBV6-3,NA,TRBJ2-7,NA,TGTGCCAGCAGCTGGACAGTCAGAGCCTACGAGCAGTACTTC,CASSWTVRAYEQYF
TRBV7-9,NA,TRBJ1-4,NA,TGTGCCAGCAGCTTATCGGGAACAAACAAACTGTTTTTT,CASSLSGTNKLFF
TRBV28,NA,TRBJ2-3,TRBD2,TGTGCCAGCAGTTTCTCTAGCGGGGGGACCCCAGATACGCAGTATTTT,CASSFSSGGTPDTQYF
TRBV2,many,TRBJ2-2,NA,TGTGCCAGCAGTGGCTATGGGTTACTGCACACCGGGGAGCTGTTTTTT,CASSGYGLLHTGELFF
TRBV7-9,many,TRBJ2-2,NA,TGTGCCAGCAATTCGCGAACGTCGAACACCGGGGAGCTGTTTTTT,CASNSRTSNTGELFF
TRBV7-9,few,TRBJ1-1,TRBD1,TGTGCCAGCAGCCCGGGACAGGGGGCGCCGGCTTTCTTT,CASSPGQGAPAFF